The subject of this entry is one T cell receptor beta chain. The data were obtained in a study of blood T cell repertoires in COVID-19. Study overall: Samples came from the United States, Italy and Spain, spanning acute and convalescent COVID-19. PBMCs, B-cell-depleted T cells, or T cells were the source of the cDNA or gDNA that made up the material.

The CDR3 loop spans 12 amino acids. From germline, CDR1 is LGHDT and CDR2 YNNKEL (reference sequence). The V end was cut by 4 bases, the J end by 5 bases, with 6 bases between. Original processing notes: Reference gene primer amplification yielded estimated nucleated cell counts. Measured with immunoSEQ multiplex PCR; TCRdb has only the in-frame clones, and not every one. D and trimming come from the DNA, and the V and J calls and clone size come from that table. The profile shows about 150,000 clones, around 90% of them singletons. People in the exposed group encountered a COVID-19 case within 2 weeks before entering the study.

The clonotype was recovered from a woman in her thirties or forties who had been exposed to COVID-19. The sample taken for sequencing was PBMCs or T cells enriched from blood (not recorded which). The V gene is TRBV3-1 (or the pseudogene TRBV3-2), the J gene TRBJ2-1, with D uncertain. CDR3 DNA sequence: TGTGCCAGCAGCCGAGCTAACAATGAGCAGTTCTTC. Amino acid sequence: CASSRANNEQFF.